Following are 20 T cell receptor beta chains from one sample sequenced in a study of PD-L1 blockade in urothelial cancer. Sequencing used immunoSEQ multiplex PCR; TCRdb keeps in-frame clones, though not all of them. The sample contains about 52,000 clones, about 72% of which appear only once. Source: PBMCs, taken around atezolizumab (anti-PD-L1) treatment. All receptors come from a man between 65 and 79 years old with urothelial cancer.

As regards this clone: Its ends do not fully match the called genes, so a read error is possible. The CDR3 coding sequence is TGTGCTAGCAGCTTAGGCGGGACTAGCGGGGAGCTGTTTTTT. It specifies CASSLGGTSGELFF. The chain is built from TRBV7-7 and TRBJ2-2, with 8 positions matching TRBD2. The CDR3 sequence is 14 residues long. Germline V gives CDR1 SSHAT, CDR2 FNYEAQ (reference sequence).

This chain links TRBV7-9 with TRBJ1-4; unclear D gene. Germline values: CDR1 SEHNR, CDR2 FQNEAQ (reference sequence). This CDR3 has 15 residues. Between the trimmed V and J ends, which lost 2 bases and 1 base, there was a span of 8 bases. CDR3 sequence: CASSLFGGTNEKLFF. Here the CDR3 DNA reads TGTGCCAGCAGCTTATTCGGCGGAACTAATGAAAAACTGTTTTTT.

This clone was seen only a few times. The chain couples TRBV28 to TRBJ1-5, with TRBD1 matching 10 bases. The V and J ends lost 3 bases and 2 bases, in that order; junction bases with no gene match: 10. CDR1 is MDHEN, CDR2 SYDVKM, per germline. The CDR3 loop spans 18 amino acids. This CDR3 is CASSFHFRGTGGNQPQHF. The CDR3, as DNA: TGTGCCAGCAGTTTTCATTTCCGTGGGACAGGGGGCAATCAGCCCCAGCATTTT.

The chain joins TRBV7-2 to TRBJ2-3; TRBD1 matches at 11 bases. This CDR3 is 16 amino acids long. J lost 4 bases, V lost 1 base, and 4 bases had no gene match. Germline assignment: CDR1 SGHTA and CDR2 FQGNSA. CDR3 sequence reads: CASSLVGQGAADTQYF. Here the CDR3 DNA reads TGTGCCAGCAGCTTAGTTGGACAGGGGGCCGCAGATACGCAGTATTTT.

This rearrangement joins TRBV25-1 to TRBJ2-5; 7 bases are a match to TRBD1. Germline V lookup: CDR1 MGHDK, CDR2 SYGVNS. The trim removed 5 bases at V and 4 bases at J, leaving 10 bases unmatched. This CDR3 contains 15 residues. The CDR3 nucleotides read TGTGCCAGCAGTCCTGGACAGGTTGGGGGAGAGACCCAGTACTTC. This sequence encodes CASSPGQVGGETQYF. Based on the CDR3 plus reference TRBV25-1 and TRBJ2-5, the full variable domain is EADIYQTPRYLVIGTGKKITLECSQTMGHDKMYWYQQDPGMELHLIHYSYGVNSTEKGDLSSESTVSRIRTEHFPLTLESARPSHTSQYLCASSPGQVGGETQYFGPGTRLLVL.

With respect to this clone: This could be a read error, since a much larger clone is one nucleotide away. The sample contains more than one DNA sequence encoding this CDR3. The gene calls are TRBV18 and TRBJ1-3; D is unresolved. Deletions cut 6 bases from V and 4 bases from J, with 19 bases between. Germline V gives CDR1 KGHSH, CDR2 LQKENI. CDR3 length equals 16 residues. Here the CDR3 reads CASSPYGRHAGNTIYF. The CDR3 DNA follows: TGTGCCAGCTCGCCATATGGCCGTCACGCAGGAAACACCATATATTTT.

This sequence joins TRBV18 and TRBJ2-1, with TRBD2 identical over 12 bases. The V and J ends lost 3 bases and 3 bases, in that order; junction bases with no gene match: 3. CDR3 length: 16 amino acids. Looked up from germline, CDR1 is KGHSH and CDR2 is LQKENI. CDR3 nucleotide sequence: TGTGCCAGCTCACCGGCTAGCGGGGGGGGCTACAATGAGCAGTTCTTC. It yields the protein CASSPASGGGYNEQFF.

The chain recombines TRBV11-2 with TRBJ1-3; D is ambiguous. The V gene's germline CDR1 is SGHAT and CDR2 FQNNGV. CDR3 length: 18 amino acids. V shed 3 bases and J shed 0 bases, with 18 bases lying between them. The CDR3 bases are TGTGCCAGCAGCTTTAACGGCCCCCAGGCCAACTCTGGAAACACCATATATTTT. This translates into CASSFNGPQANSGNTIYF. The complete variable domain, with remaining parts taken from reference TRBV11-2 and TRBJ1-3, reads EAGVAQSPRYKIIEKRQSVAFWCNPISGHATLYWYQQILGQGPKLLIQFQNNGVVDDSQLPKDRFSAERLKGVDSTLKIQPAKLEDSAVYLCASSFNGPQANSGNTIYFGEGSWLTVV.

The CDR3 coding sequence is TGTGCCAGCAGCTCCAGCGATAACAGGGGGCGGGGAAACACCATATATTTT. Its protein product is CASSSSDNRGRGNTIYF. The V and J genes are TRBV7-9 and TRBJ1-3; the match to TRBD1 covers 9 bases. This CDR3 comprises 17 residues. V lost 4 bases to trimming and J lost 4 bases; unmatched junction nucleotides: 11. CDR1 SEHNR and CDR2 FQNEAQ come from the germline V gene (reference sequence).

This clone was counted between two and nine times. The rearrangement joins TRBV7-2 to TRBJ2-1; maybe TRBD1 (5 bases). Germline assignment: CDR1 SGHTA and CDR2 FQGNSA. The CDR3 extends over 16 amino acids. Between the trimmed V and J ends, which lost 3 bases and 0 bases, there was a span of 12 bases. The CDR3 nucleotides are TGTGCCAGCAGCTTGCGACGAGACAGCTCCTACAATGAGCAGTTCTTC. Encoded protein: CASSLRRDSSYNEQFF. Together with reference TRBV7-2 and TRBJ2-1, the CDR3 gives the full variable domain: GAGVSQSPSNKVTEKGKDVELRCDPISGHTALYWYRQSLGQGLEFLIYFQGNSAPDKSGLPSDRFSAERTGGSVSTLTIQRTQQEDSAVYLCASSLRRDSSYNEQFFGPGTRLTVL.

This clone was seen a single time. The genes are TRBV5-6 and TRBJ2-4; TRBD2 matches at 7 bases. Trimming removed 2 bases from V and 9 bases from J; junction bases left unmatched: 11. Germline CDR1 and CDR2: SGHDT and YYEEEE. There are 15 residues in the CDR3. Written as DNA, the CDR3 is TGTGCCAGCAGCTTCATCGGGGGGAAGGGTGGCATTCAGTACTTC. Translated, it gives CASSFIGGKGGIQYF. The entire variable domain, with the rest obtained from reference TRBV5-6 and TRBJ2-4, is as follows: DAGVTQSPTHLIKTRGQQVTLRCSPKSGHDTVSWYQQALGQGPQFIFQYYEEEERQRGNFPDRFSGHQFPNYSSELNVNALLLGDSALYLCASSFIGGKGGIQYFGAGTRLSVL.

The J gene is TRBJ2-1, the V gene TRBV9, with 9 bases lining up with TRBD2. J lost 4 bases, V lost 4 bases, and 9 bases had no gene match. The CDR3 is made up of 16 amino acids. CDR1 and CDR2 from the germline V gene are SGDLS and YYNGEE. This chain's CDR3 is CASSPQAGGYYNEQFF. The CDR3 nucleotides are TGTGCCAGCAGCCCCCAAGCGGGAGGATATTACAATGAGCAGTTCTTC.

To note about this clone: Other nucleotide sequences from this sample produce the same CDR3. DNA for the CDR3: TGCGCCAGCAGCCTGACAGGGGATTACTACGAGCAGTACTTC. Translated, it gives CASSLTGDYYEQYF. This chain connects TRBV5-1 to TRBJ2-7, with TRBD1 matching 8 bases. Trimming at V came to 4 bases and at J to 3 bases, leaving 6 bases not matched to a gene. Germline CDR1 SGHRS, CDR2 YFSETQ. The CDR3 is 14 residues long.

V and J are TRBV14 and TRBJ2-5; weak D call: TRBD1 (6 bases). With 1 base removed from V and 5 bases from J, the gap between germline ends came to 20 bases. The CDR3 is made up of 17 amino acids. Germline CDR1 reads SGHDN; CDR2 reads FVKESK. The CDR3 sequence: CASSQGAQGSRRETQYF. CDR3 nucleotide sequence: TGTGCCAGCAGCCAAGGGGCCCAGGGGAGCCGAAGGGAGACCCAGTACTTC.

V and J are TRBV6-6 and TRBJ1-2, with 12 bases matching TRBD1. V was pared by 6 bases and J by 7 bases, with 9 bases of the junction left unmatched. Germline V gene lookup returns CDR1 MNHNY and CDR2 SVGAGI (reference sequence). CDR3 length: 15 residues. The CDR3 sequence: CASSPQGQGASGYTF. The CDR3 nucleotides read TGTGCCAGCAGCCCCCAGGGACAGGGGGCCAGTGGCTACACCTTC.

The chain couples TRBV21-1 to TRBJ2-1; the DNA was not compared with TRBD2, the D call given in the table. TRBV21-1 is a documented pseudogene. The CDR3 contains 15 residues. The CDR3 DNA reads TGTGCCAGCAGCAAAGTGGCGGGAGTGATCAATGAGCAGTTCTTC. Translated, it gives CASSKVAGVINEQFF.

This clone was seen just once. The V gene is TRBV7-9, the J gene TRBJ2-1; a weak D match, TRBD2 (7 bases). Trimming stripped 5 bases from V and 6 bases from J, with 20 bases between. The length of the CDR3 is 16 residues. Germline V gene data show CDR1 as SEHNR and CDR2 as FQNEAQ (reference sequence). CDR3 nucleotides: TGTGCCAGCAGCCGAGCTCCAGGGCGGGGGCCCAATGAGCAGTTCTTC. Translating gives CASSRAPGRGPNEQFF.

This chain's CDR3 is CASSLGQGVTDTQYF. Written as DNA, the CDR3 is TGTGCCAGCAGCTTAGGACAGGGGGTCACAGATACGCAGTATTTT. The chain joins TRBV13 to TRBJ2-3; TRBD1 agrees at 8 bases. V was pared by 0 bases and J by 2 bases, with 1 base of the junction left unmatched. Germline loops: CDR1 PRHDT, CDR2 FYEKMQ (reference sequence). The CDR3 extends over 15 amino acids.

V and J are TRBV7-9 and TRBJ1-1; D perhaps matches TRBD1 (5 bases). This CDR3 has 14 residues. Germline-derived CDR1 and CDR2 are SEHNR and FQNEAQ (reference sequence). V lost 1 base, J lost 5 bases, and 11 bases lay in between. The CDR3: CASSLEGLRTEAFF. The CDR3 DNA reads TGTGCCAGCAGCTTAGAGGGGCTTAGAACTGAAGCTTTCTTT.

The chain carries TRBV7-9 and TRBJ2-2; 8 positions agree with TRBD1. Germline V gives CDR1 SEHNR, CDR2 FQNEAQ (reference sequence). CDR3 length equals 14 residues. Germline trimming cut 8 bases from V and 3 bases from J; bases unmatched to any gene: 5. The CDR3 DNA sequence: TGTGCCAGCGGAACGACAGGGGACACCGGGGAGCTGTTTTTT. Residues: CASGTTGDTGELFF.